This T cell receptor beta chain was captured by sequencing in a study of blood T cell repertoires in COVID-19. This clone was counted between two and nine times. Sequencing used immunoSEQ multiplex PCR; TCRdb keeps in-frame clones, though not all of them. Seen here are about 64,000 clones, 65% to 90% observed once, and the top ten hold about 6%. This TCR came from a woman aged 60-75 years with acute or convalescent COVID-19. Sequenced input: peripheral blood.

CDR3 residues: CASSQADRNEKLFF. The CDR3, as DNA: TGCGCCAGCAGCCAAGCGGACAGAAATGAAAAACTGTTTTTT. J is TRBJ1-4 and V is TRBV4-1; the D gene is possibly TRBD1 (6 bases). Germline loops: CDR1 MGHRA, CDR2 YSYEKL. This CDR3 contains 14 residues. V dropped 1 base and J dropped 5 bases, with 8 bases sitting between them.